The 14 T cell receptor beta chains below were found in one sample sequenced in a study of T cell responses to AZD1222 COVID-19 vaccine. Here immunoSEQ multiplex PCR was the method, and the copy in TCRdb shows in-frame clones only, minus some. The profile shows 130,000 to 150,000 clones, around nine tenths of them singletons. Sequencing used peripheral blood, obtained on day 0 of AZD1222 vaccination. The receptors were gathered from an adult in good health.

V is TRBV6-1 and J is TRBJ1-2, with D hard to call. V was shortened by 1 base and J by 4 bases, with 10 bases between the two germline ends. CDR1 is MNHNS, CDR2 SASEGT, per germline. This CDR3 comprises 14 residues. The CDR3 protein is CASSEETGGYGYTF. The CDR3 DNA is TGTGCCAGCAGTGAAGAGACCGGAGGCTATGGCTACACCTTC.

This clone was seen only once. As DNA, the CDR3 is TGTGCCAGCAGCCAATCCCCACAGGGCCTCTTGGCCCTCCACTTT. The encoded protein is CASSQSPQGLLALHF. The chain recombines TRBV7-2 with TRBJ1-6; possibly TRBD1 for D (6 bases). Germline lookup yields CDR1 SGHTA and CDR2 FQGNSA. This CDR3 comprises 15 residues. Trimming removed 5 bases at V and 14 bases at J, with 22 bases between.

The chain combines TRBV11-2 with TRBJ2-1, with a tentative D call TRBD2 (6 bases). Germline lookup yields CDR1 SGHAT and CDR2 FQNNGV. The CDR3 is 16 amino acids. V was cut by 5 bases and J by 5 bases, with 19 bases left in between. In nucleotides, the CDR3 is TGTGCCAGCAGCCCTTGGGCAGGGACTGACAACAATGAGCAGTTCTTC. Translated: CASSPWAGTDNNEQFF.

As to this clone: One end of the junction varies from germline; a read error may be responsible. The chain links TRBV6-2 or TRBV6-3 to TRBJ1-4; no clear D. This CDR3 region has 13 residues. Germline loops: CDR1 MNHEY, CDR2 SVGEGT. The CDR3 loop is CASSPTQRTPRDF. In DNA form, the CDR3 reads TGTGCCAGCAGTCCGACTCAAAGGACCCCTCGTGACTTT.

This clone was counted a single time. The CDR3 DNA reads as TGTGCCAGCAGTGCCGTAGTTGAGCAGTTCTTC. This sequence encodes CASSAVVEQFF. This chain uses TRBV2 with TRBJ2-1; D is ambiguous. This CDR3 is 11 amino acids long. Germline CDR1 reads SNHLY; CDR2 reads FYNNEI. Deletions cut 4 bases from V and 9 bases from J, with 7 bases between.

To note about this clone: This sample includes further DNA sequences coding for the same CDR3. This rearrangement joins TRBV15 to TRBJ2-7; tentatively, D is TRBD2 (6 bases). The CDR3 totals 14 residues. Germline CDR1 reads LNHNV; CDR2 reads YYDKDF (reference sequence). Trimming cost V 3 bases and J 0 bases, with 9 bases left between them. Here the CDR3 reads CATSRGGSSYEQYF. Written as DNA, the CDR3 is TGTGCCACCAGCAGGGGAGGAAGCTCCTACGAGCAGTACTTC.

CDR3 loop: CASSQVWPTGELFF. The DNA of the CDR3 is TGTGCCAGCAGCCAAGTATGGCCTACCGGGGAGCTGTTTTTT. The chain recombines TRBV4-2 with TRBJ2-2; D is uncertain. V gave up 1 base and J gave up 5 bases, with 8 bases separating them. Germline CDR1 reads LGHNA; CDR2 reads YNFKEQ. The CDR3 length is 14 residues.

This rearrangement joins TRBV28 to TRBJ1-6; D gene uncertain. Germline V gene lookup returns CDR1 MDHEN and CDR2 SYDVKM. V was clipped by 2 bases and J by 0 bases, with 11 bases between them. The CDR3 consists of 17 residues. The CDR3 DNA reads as TGTGCCAGCAGTTTAAGTCAGACCAGCTCCTATAATTCACCCCTCCACTTT. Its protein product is CASSLSQTSSYNSPLHF.

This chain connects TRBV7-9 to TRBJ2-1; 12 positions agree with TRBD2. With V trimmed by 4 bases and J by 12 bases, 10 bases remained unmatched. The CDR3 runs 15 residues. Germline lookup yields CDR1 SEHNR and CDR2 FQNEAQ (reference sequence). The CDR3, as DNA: TGTGCCAGCAGCTACACTAGCGGGAGGAAGCTCGGGCAGTTCTTC. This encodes CASSYTSGRKLGQFF.

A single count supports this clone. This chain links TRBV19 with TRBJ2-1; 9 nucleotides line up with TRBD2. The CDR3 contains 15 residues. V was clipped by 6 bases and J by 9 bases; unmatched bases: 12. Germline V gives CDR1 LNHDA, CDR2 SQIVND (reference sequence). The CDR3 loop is CASSRRGSGSPEQFF. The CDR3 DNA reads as TGTGCCAGTAGCCGGAGGGGTAGCGGGAGTCCTGAGCAGTTCTTC.

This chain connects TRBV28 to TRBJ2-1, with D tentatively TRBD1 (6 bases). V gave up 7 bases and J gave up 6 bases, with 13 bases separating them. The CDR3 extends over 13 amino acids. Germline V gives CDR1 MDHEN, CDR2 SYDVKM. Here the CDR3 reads CASTNPTGNEQFF. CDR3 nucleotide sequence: TGTGCCAGCACGAACCCGACAGGCAATGAGCAGTTCTTC.

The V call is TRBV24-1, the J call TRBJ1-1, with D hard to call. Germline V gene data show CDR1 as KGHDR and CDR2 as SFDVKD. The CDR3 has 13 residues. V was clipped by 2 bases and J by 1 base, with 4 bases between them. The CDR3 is CATSDYTNTEAFF. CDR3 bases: TGTGCCACCAGTGATTATACGAACACTGAAGCTTTCTTT.

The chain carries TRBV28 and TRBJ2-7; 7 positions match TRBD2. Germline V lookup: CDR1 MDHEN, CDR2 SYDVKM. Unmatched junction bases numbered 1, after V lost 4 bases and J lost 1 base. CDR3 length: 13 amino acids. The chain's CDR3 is CASSWGGSYEQYF. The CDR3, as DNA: TGTGCCAGCAGTTGGGGGGGGTCCTACGAGCAGTACTTC. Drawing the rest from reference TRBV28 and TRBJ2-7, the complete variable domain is DVKVTQSSRYLVKRTGEKVFLECVQDMDHENMFWYRQDPGLGLRLIYFSYDVKMKEKGDIPEGYSVSREKKERFSLILESASTNQTSMYLCASSWGGSYEQYFGPGTRLTVT.

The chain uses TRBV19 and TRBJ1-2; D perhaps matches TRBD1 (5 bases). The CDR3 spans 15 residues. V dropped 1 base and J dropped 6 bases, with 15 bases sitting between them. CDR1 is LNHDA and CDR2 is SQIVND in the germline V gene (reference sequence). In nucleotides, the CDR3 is TGTGCCAGTAGTATAGCTACAGGCCGGGATGATGGCTACACCTTC. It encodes CASSIATGRDDGYTF.